Below are 16 T cell receptor beta chains sequenced from a single sample in a study of blood T cell repertoires in COVID-19. The repertoire was sequenced with immunoSEQ multiplex PCR; TCRdb's copy has only in-frame clones and lacks some. Here the sample spans fewer than 110,000 clones, roughly 88% being singletons. The sample consisted of peripheral blood. The source of these receptors is a man between 50 and 59 years old with active or convalescent COVID-19.

This chain connects TRBV7-9 to TRBJ1-5, with 8 positions matching TRBD1. CDR1 is SEHNR and CDR2 is FQNEAQ in the germline V gene (reference sequence). This CDR3 has 17 residues. V shed 4 bases, J shed 2 bases, and the junction held 10 bases outside the gene matches. CDR3 sequence (DNA): TGTGCCAGCAGCTACGAGACAGGGGCGGCGGGCAATCAGCCCCAGCATTTT. The encoded protein is CASSYETGAAGNQPQHF.

This chain uses TRBV11-2 with TRBJ2-1; tentative D call: TRBD1 (6 bases). Looked up from germline, CDR1 is SGHAT and CDR2 is FQNNGV. V was shortened by 7 bases and J by 5 bases, with 9 bases between the two germline ends. The CDR3 runs 12 residues. The CDR3 DNA follows: TGTGCCAGCAATGGACAGAACAATGAGCAGTTCTTC. The encoded protein is CASNGQNNEQFF.

The chain carries TRBV5-1 and TRBJ2-1; TRBD2 aligns across 7 bases. V dropped 0 bases and J dropped 4; count of bases not matched to a gene: 4. This CDR3 contains 15 residues. The germline CDR1 and CDR2 sequences are SGHRS and YFSETQ. CDR3 nucleotide sequence: TGCGCCAGCAGCTTGGGGGCTAGCGGTTACAATGAGCAGTTCTTC. It encodes CASSLGASGYNEQFF.

The chain links TRBV5-4 to TRBJ1-4; 7 bases map to TRBD1. In germline, CDR1 is SGHNT, CDR2 YYREEE (reference sequence). The junction had 5 bases not matched to a gene; V was cut back by 4 bases and J by 5 bases. This CDR3 has 14 amino acids. The CDR3: CASSRGQLNEKLFF. CDR3 bases: TGTGCCAGCAGCCGGGGACAGCTAAATGAAAAACTGTTTTTT. Complete variable domain (other parts from reference TRBV5-4 and TRBJ1-4): ETGVTQSPTHLIKTRGQQVTLRCSSQSGHNTVSWYQQALGQGPQFIFQYYREEENGRGNFPPRFSGLQFPNYSSELNVNALELDDSALYLCASSRGQLNEKLFFGSGTQLSVL.

The chain has TRBV6-6 and TRBJ2-7; 10 bases line up with TRBD2. The length of the CDR3 is 15 residues. Germline lookup yields CDR1 MNHNY and CDR2 SVGAGI (reference sequence). V shed 5 bases and J 4 bases; nucleotides not matched to a gene: 8. Written as DNA, the CDR3 is TGTGCCAGCAGTCCCCCAACTAGCGGGGCTTACGAGCAGTACTTC. Translation: CASSPPTSGAYEQYF.

This sequence joins TRBV28 and TRBJ2-1, with 12 bases identical to TRBD2. The CDR3 loop spans 16 amino acids. The trim removed 7 bases at V and 9 bases at J, leaving 13 bases unmatched. Germline CDR1 reads MDHEN; CDR2 reads SYDVKM. The CDR3 loop is CASITSTSGRPFEQFF. The CDR3 DNA reads TGTGCCAGCATTACCTCGACTAGCGGGAGACCGTTTGAGCAGTTCTTC. Full variable domain (outside the CDR3, taken from reference TRBV28 and TRBJ2-1): DVKVTQSSRYLVKRTGEKVFLECVQDMDHENMFWYRQDPGLGLRLIYFSYDVKMKEKGDIPEGYSVSREKKERFSLILESASTNQTSMYLCASITSTSGRPFEQFFGPGTRLTVL.

The J gene is TRBJ2-7, the V gene TRBV6-5, with D tentatively TRBD2 (6 bases). The ends were cut back, 2 bases at V and 0 bases at J, with 8 bases in the middle. The germline CDR1 and CDR2 sequences are MNHEY and SVGAGI. This CDR3 comprises 14 residues. The CDR3 nucleotides read TGTGCCAGCAGTTACGGGGGGACCTCCTACGAGCAGTACTTC. It is translated as CASSYGGTSYEQYF.

The V and J genes are TRBV7-6 and TRBJ2-5, with 11 positions matching TRBD2. The CDR3 spans 18 residues. Germline V gene data show CDR1 as SGHVS and CDR2 as FNYEAQ. Germline trimming cut 5 bases from V and 2 bases from J; bases unmatched to any gene: 13. CDR3 in amino acids: CASSPRGLAAYRQETQYF. CDR3 bases: TGTGCCAGCAGCCCGCGGGGACTAGCGGCATACAGGCAAGAGACCCAGTACTTC. Combining the CDR3 with reference TRBV7-6 and TRBJ2-5 gives the whole variable domain GAGVSQSPRYKVTKRGQDVALRCDPISGHVSLYWYRQALGQGPEFLTYFNYEAQQDKSGLPNDRFSAERPEGSISTLTIQRTEQRDSAMYRCASSPRGLAAYRQETQYFGPGTRLLVL.

This clone appeared a single time. The V gene is TRBV29-1, the J gene TRBJ2-7; possibly TRBD1 for D (6 bases). This CDR3 has 14 amino acids. Looked up from germline, CDR1 is SQVTM and CDR2 is ANQGSEA. With 4 bases removed from V and 2 bases from J, the gap between germline ends came to 15 bases. CDR3 protein: CSVGWVGGTYEQYF. CDR3 bases: TGCAGCGTTGGTTGGGTAGGGGGTACCTACGAGCAGTACTTC.

The chain combines TRBV11-3 with TRBJ2-3; 12 bases align to TRBD2. Losses at the gene ends were 1 base for V and 3 bases for J; bases not matched to a gene: 2. The germline V gene has CDR1 SGHNT and CDR2 YENEEA. This CDR3 is 16 amino acids long. The CDR3 sequence is CASSLGGTSGTDTQYF. The CDR3 region has the DNA TGTGCCAGCAGCTTAGGGGGGACTAGCGGGACAGATACGCAGTATTTT.

V gene TRBV11-2 combines with J gene TRBJ1-6; D gene uncertain. Trimming shortened V by 1 base and J by 8 bases, and 6 bases separated the two germline ends. This CDR3 contains 13 residues. CDR1 SGHAT and CDR2 FQNNGV come from the germline V gene. CDR3 residues: CASSLVSDSPLHF. The CDR3, as DNA: TGTGCCAGCAGCTTAGTCTCGGATTCACCCCTCCACTTT.

The V call is TRBV6-1, the J call TRBJ2-4; possible D gene TRBD1, 5 bases. The CDR3 is 13 residues long. CDR1 is MNHNS and CDR2 is SASEGT in the germline V gene. Trimming shortened V by 0 bases and J by 11 bases, and 11 bases separated the two germline ends. Here the CDR3 DNA reads TGTGCCAGCAGTGAAGCGAGATTGGGGCTTCAGTACTTC. It codes for CASSEARLGLQYF.

The genes are TRBV7-2 and TRBJ2-3, with 7 bases fitting TRBD1. V lost 7 bases to trimming and J lost 1 base; unmatched junction nucleotides: 11. The CDR3 sequence is 16 residues long. Per germline, CDR1 SGHTA and CDR2 FQGNSA. The DNA of the CDR3 is TGTGCCAGCACCCTCCCCTGGACAGGCGGCACAGATACGCAGTATTTT. Its translation: CASTLPWTGGTDTQYF.

The chain recombines TRBV5-4 with TRBJ2-7; TRBD1 aligns across 8 bases. This CDR3 has 14 residues. The V and J ends lost 2 bases and 3 bases, in that order; junction bases with no gene match: 4. Germline V CDR1 and CDR2: SGHNT, YYREEE (reference sequence). The CDR3 sequence is CASSFDRGGYEQYF. The CDR3 bases are TGTGCCAGCAGCTTCGACAGGGGAGGCTACGAGCAGTACTTC.

This clone has only a few counts. The chain uses TRBV7-9 and TRBJ2-1, with TRBD2 matching over 10 bases. Unmatched junction bases numbered 11, after V lost 4 bases and J lost 5 bases. Germline V gene lookup returns CDR1 SEHNR and CDR2 FQNEAQ (reference sequence). The CDR3 is made up of 17 amino acids. The CDR3 sequence: CASSSRATSGLDNEQFF. The CDR3, as DNA: TGTGCCAGCAGCTCTAGGGCGACTAGCGGGCTAGACAATGAGCAGTTCTTC.

Concerning this clone: One junction end disagrees with the germline gene, perhaps due to a read error. The chain links TRBV7-7 to TRBJ2-7, with a tentative D call TRBD2 (5 bases). Germline CDR1 SSHAT, CDR2 FNYEAQ (reference sequence). The CDR3 has 13 amino acids. The CDR3 spells CASSQGFGDEQYF. DNA of the CDR3: TGTGCTAGCAGTCAAGGGTTCGGGGACGAGCAGTACTTC.